The rows below give T cell receptor beta chains drawn from one sample of a study of follicular helper T cells after annual influenza vaccination. Using immunoSEQ multiplex PCR, the repertoire was profiled, and TCRdb retains in-frame clones only, with some absent. The sample has about 14,000 clones; approximately 80% are singletons. Sample: CXCR5- memory CD4+ T cells sorted from blood, taken on the day of influenza vaccination. These receptors came from an adult who received the influenza vaccine. CDR3s include the opening cysteine and the closing phenylalanine or tryptophan. Fields, in order: D gene, V gene, CDR3 length, clone size, J gene, CDR3 protein, CDR3 DNA. D genes are given only for firm matches. Expanded clones are given a class, and other clones once, few, many or no size at all.

D: NA
V: TRBV6-6
length: 15
size: few
J: TRBJ1-6
CDR3: CASSYQGWNNSPLHF
DNA: TGTGCCAGCAGTTACCAGGGTTGGAATAATTCACCCCTCCACTTT

D: TRBD2
V: TRBV7-2
length: 14
size: NA
J: TRBJ2-2
CDR3: CASSRDYNTGELFF
DNA: TGTGCCAGCAGCCGGGACTATAACACCGGGGAGCTGTTTTTT

D: NA
V: TRBV28
length: 14
size: NA
J: TRBJ1-6
CDR3: CASQRLGGNSPLHF
DNA: TGTGCCAGCCAGAGATTAGGGGGGAATTCACCCCTCCACTTT

D: NA
V: TRBV5-1
length: 15
size: few
J: TRBJ1-5
CDR3: CASSLAGITYQPQHF
DNA: TGCGCCAGCAGCTTGGCAGGGATCACGTACCAGCCCCAGCATTTT

D: NA
V: TRBV7-9
length: 15
size: NA
J: TRBJ2-5
CDR3: CASSSSGVYQETQYF
DNA: TGTGCCAGCAGCTCGTCGGGGGTCTACCAAGAGACCCAGTACTTC

D: NA
V: TRBV19
length: 12
size: few
J: TRBJ1-5
CDR3: CASMTGNQPQHF
DNA: TGTGCCAGTATGACCGGCAATCAGCCCCAGCATTTT

D: NA
V: TRBV4-1
length: 15
size: NA
J: TRBJ2-5
CDR3: CASSQVGTNQETQYF
DNA: TGCGCCAGCAGCCAAGTCGGGACAAACCAAGAGACCCAGTACTTC

D: TRBD1
V: TRBV5-1
length: 13
size: NA
J: TRBJ2-7
CDR3: CASSGDRPYEQYF
DNA: TGCGCCAGCAGCGGGGACAGACCTTACGAGCAGTACTTC

D: TRBD1
V: TRBV7-3
length: 15
size: NA
J: TRBJ2-2
CDR3: CASSSGQGAAGELFF
DNA: TGTGCCAGCAGCTCCGGACAGGGGGCAGCCGGGGAGCTGTTTTTT

D: NA
V: TRBV5-4
length: 16
size: NA
J: TRBJ2-7
CDR3: CASSLETGRIHYEQYF
DNA: TGTGCCAGCAGCTTGGAGACAGGAAGAATTCACTACGAGCAGTACTTC

D: NA
V: TRBV12-5
length: 13
size: NA
J: TRBJ1-1
CDR3: CASGLVGGTEAFF
DNA: TGTGCTAGTGGTTTGGTGGGAGGGACTGAAGCTTTCTTT

D: TRBD1
V: TRBV7-9
length: 13
size: NA
J: TRBJ1-1
CDR3: CASTQRQGGNAFF
DNA: TGTGCCAGCACCCAACGTCAGGGGGGTAATGCTTTCTTT

D: NA
V: TRBV11-2
length: 18
size: NA
J: TRBJ2-3
CDR3: CASSPRGLSISSTDTQYF
DNA: TGTGCCAGCAGCCCCCGGGGCTTGAGTATCAGCAGCACAGATACGCAGTATTTT

D: NA
V: TRBV19
length: 18
size: few
J: TRBJ1-6
CDR3: CASSISGGFSSYNSPLHF
DNA: TGTGCCAGTAGTATTTCGGGGGGCTTCTCCTCCTATAATTCACCCCTCCACTTT

D: NA
V: TRBV2
length: 12
size: NA
J: TRBJ1-1
CDR3: CASQDSNTEAFF
DNA: TGTGCCAGCCAAGACAGCAACACTGAAGCTTTCTTT

D: NA
V: TRBV28
length: 13
size: NA
J: TRBJ1-1
CDR3: CASSATSGVEAFF
DNA: TGTGCCAGCAGTGCGACTTCGGGGGTTGAAGCTTTCTTT

D: TRBD1
V: TRBV15
length: 13
size: NA
J: TRBJ1-2
CDR3: CATRTGTNYGYTF
DNA: TGTGCCACCAGGACAGGGACTAACTATGGCTACACCTTC

D: NA
V: TRBV29-1
length: 14
size: NA
J: TRBJ2-1
CDR3: CSVYSGEIGNEQFF
DNA: TGCAGCGTTTATTCGGGGGAAATCGGCAATGAGCAGTTCTTC

D: TRBD1
V: TRBV7-3
length: 15
size: NA
J: TRBJ2-1
CDR3: CASSPSGTGEVEQFF
DNA: TGTGCCAGCAGCCCTAGTGGGACAGGGGAGGTTGAGCAGTTCTTC

D: NA
V: TRBV21-1
length: 16
size: NA
J: TRBJ2-1
CDR3: CASSKRVRERCDEQFF
DNA: TGTGCCAGCAGCAAACGGGTCCGGGAGAGGTGCGATGAGCAGTTCTTC

D: NA
V: TRBV9
length: 16
size: NA
J: TRBJ2-2
CDR3: CASSVDGSGNTGELFF
DNA: TGTGCCAGCAGCGTAGACGGCAGCGGGAACACCGGGGAGCTGTTTTTT

D: NA
V: TRBV7-3
length: 13
size: NA
J: TRBJ1-1
CDR3: CASSLSGWTEAFF
DNA: TGTGCCAGCAGCTTATCGGGATGGACTGAAGCTTTCTTT

D: NA
V: TRBV15
length: 13
size: NA
J: TRBJ2-7
CDR3: CATSRDRGFAAFF
DNA: TGTGCCACCAGCAGAGATCGAGGTTTTGCCGCGTTCTTC

D: NA
V: TRBV27
length: 14
size: NA
J: TRBJ1-1
CDR3: CASSLISGLAEAFF
DNA: TGTGCCAGCAGTTTAATATCAGGGCTGGCTGAAGCTTTCTTT

D: TRBD1
V: TRBV6-5
length: 14
size: NA
J: TRBJ2-7
CDR3: CASRSGTGVYEQYF
DNA: TGTGCCAGCAGATCCGGGACAGGGGTTTACGAGCAGTACTTC

D: TRBD2
V: TRBV2
length: 15
size: NA
J: TRBJ2-5
CDR3: CASRELAGGLETQYF
DNA: TGTGCCAGCAGGGAACTAGCGGGGGGGCTTGAGACCCAGTACTTC

D: TRBD1
V: TRBV11-3
length: 15
size: NA
J: TRBJ2-1
CDR3: CASSPGTDPYNEQFF
DNA: TGTGCCAGCAGCCCAGGGACAGACCCCTACAATGAGCAGTTCTTC

D: NA
V: TRBV15
length: 16
size: NA
J: TRBJ2-7
CDR3: CATSRDPLAGFGEQYF
DNA: TGTGCCACCAGCAGAGATCCCCTTGCAGGGTTCGGGGAGCAGTACTTC

D: NA
V: TRBV7-2
length: 15
size: NA
J: TRBJ2-1
CDR3: CASSLGAGAPNEQFF
DNA: TGTGCCAGCAGCTTAGGGGCGGGGGCCCCCAATGAGCAGTTCTTC

D: NA
V: TRBV30
length: 15
size: NA
J: TRBJ1-6
CDR3: CAWSVSGWANSPLHF
DNA: TGTGCCTGGAGTGTATCGGGGTGGGCAAATTCACCCCTCCACTTT

D: NA
V: TRBV5-6
length: 16
size: once
J: TRBJ2-6
CDR3: CASSLVWLAGANVLTF
DNA: TGTGCCAGCAGCTTGGTCTGGTTGGCGGGGGCCAACGTCCTGACTTTC

D: TRBD1
V: TRBV28
length: 18
size: NA
J: TRBJ1-6
CDR3: CASSPVSAGQGLNSPLHF
DNA: TGTGCCAGCAGTCCCGTATCGGCGGGACAGGGGCTAAATTCACCCCTCCACTTT

D: NA
V: TRBV29-1
length: 12
size: NA
J: TRBJ2-7
CDR3: CSVGRSSYEQYF
DNA: TGCAGCGTCGGACGCAGCTCCTACGAGCAGTACTTC

D: NA
V: TRBV12-5
length: 15
size: NA
J: TRBJ1-2
CDR3: CASGLVLGSHYGYTF
DNA: TGTGCTAGTGGTTTGGTACTCGGCAGCCACTATGGCTACACCTTC

D: NA
V: TRBV5-1
length: 15
size: few
J: TRBJ2-7
CDR3: CASSLAGETSYEQYF
DNA: TGCGCCAGCAGCTTGGCCGGGGAGACCTCCTACGAGCAGTACTTC

D: NA
V: TRBV9
length: 15
size: NA
J: TRBJ1-2
CDR3: CASSVDDSRHYGYTF
DNA: TGTGCCAGCAGCGTAGATGACAGCCGTCACTATGGCTACACCTTC

D: NA
V: TRBV20-1
length: 10
size: NA
J: TRBJ1-2
CDR3: CSVLNGGYTF
DNA: TGCAGTGTCCTAAACGGAGGCTACACCTTC

D: NA
V: TRBV7-9
length: 14
size: NA
J: TRBJ1-1
CDR3: CAQNSDVWDTEAFF
DNA: TGTGCCCAGAACTCAGATGTGTGGGACACTGAAGCTTTCTTT

D: NA
V: TRBV4-1
length: 16
size: NA
J: TRBJ1-4
CDR3: CASSRTGGDVNEKLFF
DNA: TGCGCCAGCAGCCGCACAGGAGGGGATGTCAATGAAAAACTGTTTTTT

D: NA
V: TRBV29-1
length: 12
size: NA
J: TRBJ1-2
CDR3: CSVEKGNYGYTF
DNA: TGCAGCGTTGAGAAGGGGAACTATGGCTACACCTTC

D: TRBD2
V: TRBV7-3
length: 14
size: once
J: TRBJ2-2
CDR3: CASSSGTRLGELFF
DNA: TGTGCCAGCAGCTCCGGGACTAGGCTGGGGGAGCTGTTTTTT

D: TRBD1
V: TRBV4-1
length: 16
size: NA
J: TRBJ2-3
CDR3: CASSQPGQGQADTQYF
DNA: TGCGCCAGCAGCCAACCCGGACAGGGACAGGCAGATACGCAGTATTTT

D: NA
V: TRBV15
length: 15
size: NA
J: TRBJ2-1
CDR3: CATSREQGLPGEQFF
DNA: TGTGCCACCAGCAGGGAACAGGGACTCCCGGGTGAGCAGTTCTTC

D: NA
V: TRBV7-8
length: 15
size: once
J: TRBJ2-7
CDR3: CASSLKTGYSYEQYF
DNA: TGTGCCAGCAGCTTAAAGACAGGCTACTCCTACGAGCAGTACTTC

D: NA
V: TRBV28
length: 14
size: NA
J: TRBJ1-5
CDR3: CANEASMGNQPQHF
DNA: TGTGCCAACGAGGCGAGTATGGGCAATCAGCCCCAGCATTTT

D: NA
V: TRBV9
length: 15
size: NA
J: TRBJ2-6
CDR3: CASSPQLSGANVLTF
DNA: TGTGCCAGCAGCCCACAACTCTCTGGGGCCAACGTCCTGACTTTC

D: NA
V: TRBV7-7
length: 13
size: few
J: TRBJ2-2
CDR3: CASSLSVTGELFF
DNA: TGTGCCAGCAGCTTATCTGTCACCGGGGAGCTGTTTTTT

D: TRBD1
V: TRBV6-5
length: 14
size: NA
J: TRBJ2-4
CDR3: CASRQGQGKNIQYF
DNA: TGTGCCAGCAGACAGGGACAGGGAAAAAACATTCAGTACTTC

D: TRBD1
V: TRBV25-1
length: 15
size: NA
J: TRBJ2-7
CDR3: CASSDPGTGTYEQYF
DNA: TGTGCCAGCAGTGATCCCGGGACAGGGACCTACGAGCAGTACTTC

D: NA
V: TRBV7-2
length: 15
size: NA
J: TRBJ2-2
CDR3: CASSLLPSNTGELFF
DNA: TGTGCCAGCAGCTTACTTCCTTCGAACACCGGGGAGCTGTTTTTT

D: NA
V: TRBV27
length: 14
size: NA
J: TRBJ2-3
CDR3: CASSLLTSTDTQYF
DNA: TGTGCCAGCAGTTTATTAACTAGCACAGATACGCAGTATTTT

D: TRBD2
V: TRBV10-2
length: 19
size: NA
J: TRBJ2-1
CDR3: CAVSGWVTSGGSSYNEQFF
DNA: TGCGCCGTCTCGGGTTGGGTGACTAGCGGGGGGAGCTCCTACAATGAGCAGTTCTTC